This T cell receptor (beta chain) was retrieved from a study of early T cells in non-severe SARS-CoV-2 infection (TCRdb year 2021). Some background on the complete study: Bulk RNA from unsorted whole blood was used for TCR sequencing, so alpha and beta chains could not be paired.

Study-wide conclusions, independent of this receptor: Matching against VDJdb was skewed toward anti-spike CD8 responses, likely underestimated virus-specific expansions, and missed private and CD4 specificities.

Comment on this clonotype: Its target antigen remains unknown. No base quality values were provided; no much bigger clone lies one nucleotide off.

Set within a cohort of healthcare workers in London, UK, this nested case-control study involved weekly PCR testing of nasopharyngeal swabs along with blood sampling. Between 23 and 31 March 2020, the week of the UK lockdown, healthcare workers were enrolled and then followed up weekly for as long as 16 weeks. In the germline V gene (reference sequence), CDR1 corresponds to SEHNR and CDR2 to FQNEAQ. The CDR3 runs 15 amino acids, cysteine and phenylalanine included. Solely the CDR3 DNA is kept, with 45 bases framed from the first base. Relative to germline, V is 2 bases shorter and J is 4 bases shorter, with 15 bases between their ends. Library creation used 5' RACE. The instrument was a NextSeq 500. In the TCR library protocol, unique molecular identifiers were attached to individual cDNA molecules to correct for PCR bias and sequencing error. TCR alpha and beta chains were both sequenced, and the abundances of alpha and beta sequences in each sample were closely correlated with each other. On the study's bioinformatics: Decombinator V4 was used to perform V gene, J gene and CDR3 annotation of TCR sequences. Expanded TCRs were defined as changing significantly between any two time points under a Poisson model with p below 0.0001. TCR abundances were normalised to the total number of TCRs sequenced in each sample and reported as counts per million. TRAV1-2 paired with TRAJ12, TRAJ20 or TRAJ33 defined MAIT TCRs, while TRAV10 paired with TRAJ18 defined iNKT TCRs. VDJdb, accessed 1 November 2021, was searched for CMV, EBV and SARS-CoV-2 annotated TCRs, with TCRs annotated for multiple antigens excluded. TCRdb reran the public reads through fastp at Q25 and MiXCR, keeping productive beta chains. When rows share a CDR3 protein, they turn into one entry using the most common DNA and genes. TCRdb, not the original authors, processed these V and J calls. The sample yields tens of thousands of distinct CDR3 sequences; approximately 15% were counted once. Of the sample, roughly 6% is held by the ten largest clones.

The receptor was derived from an adult who was a healthcare worker with PCR-confirmed SARS-CoV-2 infection or an uninfected control (not recorded which). Sequencing was done on a sample of whole blood. The sequence is built from TRBV7-9 and TRBJ2-7, with TRBD1 perhaps the D gene, on 6 matching bases. The sequence in DNA is TGTGCCAGCAGCTTATCCCAGGGGTCAAATTACGAGCAGTACTTC. This gives the protein CASSLSQGSNYEQYF.